Shown below are 3 T cell receptor beta chains from a single sample sequenced in a study of blood T cell repertoires in COVID-19. Assay: immunoSEQ multiplex PCR; the TCRdb copy retains only in-frame clones and omits some. The data hold more than 200,000 clones, with roughly 80% observed a single time. Sequences were obtained from peripheral blood. The receptors were gathered from a woman older than 75 with COVID-19, enrolled during active disease.

The chain uses TRBV7-6 and TRBJ1-5; maybe TRBD1 (5 bases). V lost 8 bases and J 2 bases, leaving 7 bases between the germline ends. The germline V gene has CDR1 SGHVS and CDR2 FNYEAQ. The length of the CDR3 is 12 residues. The CDR3 DNA is TGTGCCAGCGGGGGGGGCAATCAGCCCCAGCATTTT. Protein sequence: CASGGGNQPQHF.

V usage is TRBV19 and J usage is TRBJ1-6, with a tentative D call TRBD1 (5 bases). V dropped 5 bases and J dropped 0 bases, with 17 bases sitting between them. Germline-derived CDR1 and CDR2 are LNHDA and SQIVND (reference sequence). This CDR3 is 18 amino acids long. This CDR3 is CASSLRGGGLSYNSPLHF. The CDR3 nucleotides read TGTGCCAGTAGTCTAAGGGGAGGCGGTCTCTCCTATAATTCACCCCTCCACTTT.

The CDR3 spells CSARSSSEAFF. CDR3 DNA: TGCAGTGCTAGGAGTAGCTCTGAAGCTTTCTTT. This sequence joins TRBV20-1 and TRBJ1-1; no clear D gene. The CDR3 extends over 11 amino acids. Trimming pared 3 bases from V and 6 bases from J, leaving 8 bases between. CDR1 is DFQATT and CDR2 is SNEGSKA in the germline V gene (reference sequence).